Each of the 17 T cell receptor beta chains below was sequenced from the same sample in a study of T cell responses to AZD1222 COVID-19 vaccine. This table comes from immunoSEQ multiplex PCR, and its TCRdb copy is limited to in-frame clones, with some not included. The sample lists some 110,000 clones, 80% to 90% occurring once. The sample in question was peripheral blood, obtained on day 0 of AZD1222 vaccination. Receptors were obtained from an adult in good health.

The chain combines TRBV5-1 with TRBJ2-7; possible D gene TRBD1, 8 bases. V dropped 6 bases and J dropped 3 bases, with 22 bases sitting between them. This CDR3 has 16 residues. Germline CDR1 SGHRS, CDR2 YFSETQ. The CDR3 DNA follows: TGCGCCAGCAAGACGTGGGGAGGGGACAGGTACTACGAGCAGTACTTC. As protein: CASKTWGGDRYYEQYF.

DNA of the CDR3: TGCGCCAGCACCCCGACCCCGGGGCAGAACGAGCAGTACTTC. Its protein is CASTPTPGQNEQYF. The genes are TRBV5-1 and TRBJ2-7, with D perhaps assigned TRBD1 or TRBD2 (5 bases each). CDR1 and CDR2 (germline): SGHRS, YFSETQ. The V and J ends lost 6 bases and 5 bases respectively, with 18 bases between them. There are 14 residues in the CDR3. Full variable domain (missing parts from reference TRBV5-1 and TRBJ2-7): KAGVTQTPRYLIKTRGQQVTLSCSPISGHRSVSWYQQTPGQGLQFLFEYFSETQRNKGNFPGRFSGRQFSNSRSEMNVSTLELGDSALYLCASTPTPGQNEQYFGPGTRLTVT.

The chain is built from TRBV7-9 and TRBJ2-7, with a tentative D call TRBD1 (6 bases). There are 11 residues in the CDR3. Germline V CDR1 and CDR2: SEHNR, FQNEAQ (reference sequence). Trimming took 7 bases from V and 3 from J, leaving 7 bases between them. The chain's CDR3 is CASNRVYEQYF. The CDR3 coding sequence is TGTGCCAGCAACAGGGTCTACGAGCAGTACTTC. The variable domain in full, completed from reference TRBV7-9 and TRBJ2-7, reads DTGVSQNPRHKITKRGQNVTFRCDPISEHNRLYWYRQTLGQGPEFLTYFQNEAQLEKSRLLSDRFSAERPKGSFSTLEIQRTEQGDSAMYLCASNRVYEQYFGPGTRLTVT.

The CDR3 loop is CASSDQGAGANVLTF. The CDR3 region has the DNA TGTGCCAGCAGCGATCAGGGGGCGGGGGCCAACGTCCTGACTTTC. The chain has TRBV7-9 and TRBJ2-6, with TRBD1 matching 8 bases. Unmatched junction bases numbered 4, after V lost 5 bases and J lost 4 bases. The CDR3 has 15 residues. The germline gives CDR1 SEHNR, CDR2 FQNEAQ (reference sequence).

The rearrangement joins TRBV5-1 to TRBJ2-3; the match to TRBD2 covers 15 bases. This CDR3 has 18 amino acids. Germline trimming cut 4 bases from V and 0 bases from J; bases unmatched to any gene: 6. The germline V gene encodes CDR1 SGHRS and CDR2 YFSETQ. CDR3 amino acids: CASSPGTSGRTSTDTQYF. As DNA, the CDR3 is TGCGCCAGCAGCCCGGGGACTAGCGGGAGGACGAGCACAGATACGCAGTATTTT.

The chain joins TRBV19 to TRBJ2-7; 8 nucleotides line up with TRBD2. This CDR3 region has 15 residues. Germline loops: CDR1 LNHDA, CDR2 SQIVND (reference sequence). The trim removed 5 bases at V and 0 bases at J, leaving 6 bases unmatched. The CDR3 DNA sequence: TGTGCCAGTAGTCTTCTAGCGGGTGTCTCCTACGAGCAGTACTTC. It yields the protein CASSLLAGVSYEQYF.

V is TRBV28 and J is TRBJ1-4; 7 nucleotides line up with TRBD1. This CDR3 has 16 amino acids. CDR1 MDHEN and CDR2 SYDVKM come from the germline V gene. Unmatched junction bases numbered 15, after V lost 6 bases and J lost 8 bases. CDR3 DNA sequence: TGTGCCAGCAGGCCCGCATGGACAGGAAGGAAGGAAAAACTGTTTTTT. Translation: CASRPAWTGRKEKLFF.

The chain carries TRBV5-1 and TRBJ1-1; TRBD1 agrees at 9 bases. The CDR3 totals 16 residues. V shed 3 bases, J shed 2 bases, and the junction held 8 bases outside the gene matches. CDR1 is SGHRS and CDR2 is YFSETQ in the germline V gene. The CDR3 coding sequence is TGCGCCAGCAGCTCCTTCCCGGGACAGGGCAACACTGAAGCTTTCTTT. Translation gives CASSSFPGQGNTEAFF.

CDR3 loop: CASSIATSGSNEQFF. Here the CDR3 DNA reads TGTGCCAGTAGTATAGCTACTAGCGGGAGCAATGAGCAGTTCTTC. The rearrangement links TRBV19 to TRBJ2-1; the match to TRBD2 covers 11 bases. CDR3 length: 15 residues. CDR1 LNHDA and CDR2 SQIVND come from the germline V gene (reference sequence). J lost 6 bases, V lost 1 base, and 2 bases had no gene match.

V gene TRBV11-2 combines with J gene TRBJ1-1; D ambiguous. Between the trimmed V and J ends, which lost 6 bases and 3 bases, there was a span of 11 bases. The CDR3 totals 13 residues. CDR1 is SGHAT, CDR2 FQNNGV, per germline. The CDR3 sequence: CASRATWDTEAFF. As DNA, the CDR3 is TGTGCCAGCAGGGCTACCTGGGACACTGAAGCTTTCTTT. The whole variable domain, remainder taken from reference TRBV11-2 and TRBJ1-1, is EAGVAQSPRYKIIEKRQSVAFWCNPISGHATLYWYQQILGQGPKLLIQFQNNGVVDDSQLPKDRFSAERLKGVDSTLKIQPAKLEDSAVYLCASRATWDTEAFFGQGTRLTVV.

The CDR3 DNA reads as TGTGCCAGCAAGGGGGGCCTCCCTTCTCAGGAGCTGTTTTTT. Its translation: CASKGGLPSQELFF. The J gene is TRBJ2-2, the V gene TRBV9, with D possibly being TRBD1 or TRBD2 (6 bases each). Germline CDR1 reads SGDLS; CDR2 reads YYNGEE. Trimming cost V 6 bases and J 10 bases, with 19 bases left between them. This CDR3 has 14 residues.

The V and J genes are TRBV27 and TRBJ2-3, with D hard to call. The V end lost 7 bases, the J end lost 6 bases, and 14 bases lay between the germline ends. Germline lookup yields CDR1 MNHEY and CDR2 SMNVEV (reference sequence). The CDR3 totals 13 residues. The chain's CDR3 is CASTYHGADTQYF. The CDR3 bases are TGTGCCAGCACCTATCACGGCGCCGATACGCAGTATTTT.

This sequence joins TRBV21-1 and TRBJ1-1; the table's D call of TRBD1 was not tested on the DNA. TRBV21-1 is deemed a pseudogene. This CDR3 is built from 18 residues. CDR3 DNA sequence: TGTGCCAGCAGCCCCCGTGAGGTAAACAACAGGGGGCGGACTGAAGCTTTCTTT. Protein sequence: CASSPREVNNRGRTEAFF.

The chain uses TRBV28 and TRBJ1-2, with 7 bases that match TRBD1. This CDR3 has 17 amino acids. Unmatched junction bases numbered 10, after V lost 2 bases and J lost 1 base. Germline assignment: CDR1 MDHEN and CDR2 SYDVKM. CDR3 amino acids: CASSLLEGTAVNYGYTF. CDR3 nucleotide sequence: TGTGCCAGCAGTTTACTAGAAGGGACAGCCGTTAACTATGGCTACACCTTC.

The chain is built from TRBV6-2 or TRBV6-3 and TRBJ1-1; 9 bases fit TRBD1. This CDR3 spans 14 amino acids. After removal of 6 bases from V and 8 bases from J, the junction contained 10 bases not matched to a gene. CDR1 and CDR2 (germline): MNHEY, SVGEGT. CDR3 region: CASSQRTGGKEAFF. The CDR3 nucleotides read TGTGCCAGCAGCCAACGAACAGGGGGCAAGGAAGCTTTCTTT.

Only one count was recorded for this clone. The chain is built from TRBV6-5 and TRBJ2-1; the D gene is possibly TRBD1 (5 bases). Trimming cost V 0 bases and J 8 bases, with 11 bases left between them. Germline assignment: CDR1 MNHEY and CDR2 SVGAGI. This CDR3 contains 14 residues. The CDR3 protein is CASSYSNRIYEQFF. CDR3 nucleotides: TGTGCCAGCAGTTACTCGAACAGGATCTATGAGCAGTTCTTC.

This chain joins TRBV28 and TRBJ2-3, with D possibly matching TRBD1 (5 bases). Germline loops: CDR1 MDHEN, CDR2 SYDVKM. This CDR3 contains 11 residues. The CDR3 DNA sequence: TGTGGGACACACCGAACGGATACGCAGTATTTT. Its protein product is CGTHRTDTQYF.